The present entry profiles one T cell receptor beta chain with its context. At the DNA level, this CDR3 is encoded by other sequences in the same sample as well. The data derive from a study of shared clonotypes between healthy human individuals. CDR1 MDHEN and CDR2 SYDVKM come from the germline V gene. CDR3 length: 15 amino acids. V lost 5 bases, J lost 1 base, and 7 bases stayed unmatched. It was at deep level that the assay was run. Assay used: immunoSEQ multiplex PCR; TCRdb lists only in-frame clones, some missing. Among approximately 1,000,000 clones listed, around 78% were seen once. This TCR came from a man between 18 and 35 years old in good health. Some clones in this sample may be carry-over from other donors' samples. The gene calls are TRBV28 and TRBJ1-2, with TRBD1 matching 7 bases. Sample: memory CD4+ T cells from PBMCs. As for subset: CD45RA-negative fraction. The CDR3 region is CASSLRGLLNYGYTF. CDR3 sequence (DNA): TGTGCCAGCAGTCTTAGGGGGCTTCTTAACTATGGCTACACCTTC.